This T cell receptor (beta chain) derives from a study of blood T cell repertoires in COVID-19. As for the study in general: Samples came from the United States, Italy and Spain, spanning acute and convalescent COVID-19. PBMCs, B-cell-depleted T cells, or T cells provided the cDNA or gDNA that made up the material.

The J segment lost 0 bases and the V segment lost 7 bases, leaving 5 bases of the junction unmatched. The CDR3 totals 13 residues. The germline V gene encodes CDR1 SQVTM and CDR2 ANQGSEA. Generated by immunoSEQ multiplex PCR, the TCRdb table keeps only in-frame clones and is missing some. The table has some 150,000 clones, around four fifths seen once. The rearrangement joins TRBV29-1 to TRBJ1-1; 7 bases map to TRBD1. The receptor comes from a woman aged 40 to 50 with active or convalescent COVID-19. The sample consisted of peripheral blood. The DNA for the CDR3 is TGCAGCGCTGAGGGACAGCTGAACACTGAAGCTTTCTTT. Its translation is CSAEGQLNTEAFF.